This passage covers 25 T cell receptor beta chains from one sample sequenced in a study of shared clonotypes between healthy human individuals. Clones were sequenced by immunoSEQ multiplex PCR, and TCRdb holds only the in-frame ones, with some missing. Of 2 million to 3 million clones listed, 93% were seen once; the top ten hold approximately 0.36%. The sequenced sample consisted of naive CD4+ T cells from PBMCs. Subset meaning: CD45RA+ positively selected. Receptor source: a man younger than 30 in good health. Some clones in this sample may be carry-over from other donors' samples.

This chain connects TRBV5-1 to TRBJ2-2; a weak D match, TRBD2 (5 bases). With 3 bases removed from V and 4 bases from J, the gap between germline ends came to 13 bases. The CDR3 consists of 15 residues. Germline lookup yields CDR1 SGHRS and CDR2 YFSETQ. The CDR3 DNA follows: TGCGCCAGCAGCTCTTTCGGGATCCTCACCGGGGAGCTGTTTTTT. Protein sequence: CASSSFGILTGELFF.

Concerning this clone itself: The identical CDR3 is also encoded by other nucleotide sequences in the sample. The V call is TRBV7-3, the J call TRBJ2-1, with D tentatively TRBD2 (5 bases). V lost 4 bases and J 0 bases, leaving 7 bases between the germline ends. This CDR3 comprises 14 residues. Looked up from germline, CDR1 is SGHTA and CDR2 is FQGTGA. CDR3 in DNA: TGTGCCAGCAGCTCGGGGAGCTCCTACAATGAGCAGTTCTTC. This sequence encodes CASSSGSSYNEQFF.

The chain carries TRBV30 and TRBJ2-1; D ambiguous. V was clipped by 0 bases and J by 5 bases, with 11 bases between them. Germline V gives CDR1 GTSNPN, CDR2 SVGIG (reference sequence). The CDR3 has 14 residues. For the CDR3, the DNA is TGTGCCTGGAGTGTAGGGCTATTTGACAATGAGCAGTTCTTC. Protein: CAWSVGLFDNEQFF.

CDR3: CAISSGGMRNSPLHF. The CDR3 coding sequence is TGTGCCATCAGTTCAGGGGGCATGCGAAATTCACCCCTCCACTTT. The chain employs TRBV10-3 and TRBJ1-6; 8 bases fit TRBD1. With V trimmed by 5 bases and J by 7 bases, 7 bases remained unmatched. The CDR3 contains 15 residues. The germline CDR1 and CDR2 sequences are ENHRY and SYGVKD.

Worth noting for this clone: The sample contains more than one DNA sequence encoding this CDR3. The V and J genes are TRBV18 and TRBJ1-2; 9 bases fit TRBD1. The V and J ends lost 3 bases and 4 bases, in that order; junction bases with no gene match: 0. CDR1 is KGHSH and CDR2 is LQKENI in the germline V gene. This CDR3 contains 13 residues. The CDR3 protein is CASSPDRGYGYTF. The CDR3 DNA follows: TGTGCCAGCTCACCGGACAGGGGCTATGGCTACACCTTC.

V is TRBV7-3 and J is TRBJ2-7; 11 bases align to TRBD2. Per the germline V gene, CDR1 is SGHTA and CDR2 is FQGTGA. Trimming removed 5 bases from V and 0 bases from J; junction bases left unmatched: 6. There are 16 residues in the CDR3. The CDR3 loop reads CASSTRTSGRSYEQYF. In DNA form, the CDR3 reads TGTGCCAGCAGCACCAGGACTAGCGGGCGCTCCTACGAGCAGTACTTC.

The V gene is TRBV6-1, the J gene TRBJ2-1; possible D gene TRBD1, 6 bases. Between the trimmed V and J ends, which lost 4 bases and 9 bases, there was a span of 13 bases. The CDR3 sequence is 13 residues long. Germline V CDR1 and CDR2: MNHNS, SASEGT. CDR3 sequence reads: CASSAQGISEQFF. CDR3 nucleotides: TGTGCCAGCAGTGCACAGGGTATCTCTGAGCAGTTCTTC.

V usage is TRBV9 and J usage is TRBJ2-3; TRBD2 matches at 9 bases. J lost 2 bases, V lost 0 bases, and 4 bases had no gene match. Germline V gene sequence: CDR1 SGDLS, CDR2 YYNGEE. CDR3 size: 16 residues. This CDR3 is CASSVGLAVNTDTQYF. The CDR3, as DNA: TGTGCCAGCAGCGTAGGACTAGCGGTCAACACAGATACGCAGTATTTT.

The chain is built from TRBV7-9 and TRBJ1-4; 7 bases line up with TRBD1. This CDR3 has 15 amino acids. The V gene end was trimmed by 5 bases and the J gene end by 3 bases; junction bases not matched to a gene: 6. CDR1 and CDR2 (germline): SEHNR, FQNEAQ (reference sequence). CDR3 in amino acids: CASSPTGVPNEKLFF. CDR3 bases: TGTGCCAGCAGCCCAACAGGGGTCCCTAATGAAAAACTGTTTTTT.

The gene calls are TRBV7-4 and TRBJ2-6; D is unresolved. Trimming removed 5 bases at V and 5 bases at J, with 22 bases between. Germline lookup yields CDR1 SGHVT and CDR2 SQSDAQ. CDR3 length: 18 residues. The CDR3 is CASSRRYSSQSRANVLTF. In nucleotides, the CDR3 is TGTGCCAGCAGCAGACGATACAGCTCACAAAGTCGGGCCAACGTCCTGACTTTC. The variable domain in full, with the rest retrieved from reference TRBV7-4 and TRBJ2-6, is GAGVSQSPRYKVAKRGRDVALRCDSISGHVTLYWYRQTLGQGSEVLTYSQSDAQRDKSGRPSGRFSAERPERSVSTLKIQRTEQGDSAVYLCASSRRYSSQSRANVLTFGAGSRLTVL.

CDR3 DNA sequence: TGCGCCAGCAGCTTTGGTGCTAGCGGTCAAGAGACCCAGTACTTC. As protein: CASSFGASGQETQYF. The gene calls are TRBV5-1 and TRBJ2-5; 7 nucleotides align to TRBD2. CDR1 SGHRS and CDR2 YFSETQ come from the germline V gene. Trimming at V came to 2 bases and at J to 2 bases, leaving 6 bases not matched to a gene. This CDR3 is 15 amino acids long.

The chain carries TRBV6-5 and TRBJ2-1; D might be TRBD1 or TRBD2, each matching 6 bases. Germline loops: CDR1 MNHEY, CDR2 SVGAGI. V shed 6 bases and J shed 4 bases, with 13 bases lying between them. This CDR3 contains 14 residues. This CDR3 reads CASSGGTKYNEQFF. Here the CDR3 DNA reads TGTGCCAGCAGCGGCGGGACAAAATACAATGAGCAGTTCTTC.

The chain joins TRBV7-2 to TRBJ2-3; 9 positions agree with TRBD1. In germline, CDR1 is SGHTA, CDR2 FQGNSA. The V gene end was trimmed by 2 bases and the J gene end by 15 bases; junction bases not matched to a gene: 6. The CDR3 has 12 amino acids. As DNA, the CDR3 is TGTGCCAGCAGCTTAAGTGAGACAGGGGGATATTTT. Amino acids: CASSLSETGGYF.

This chain links TRBV30 with TRBJ2-7; perhaps TRBD2 as D (6 bases). Trimming pared 3 bases from V and 7 bases from J, leaving 16 bases between. This CDR3 has 13 residues. CDR1 is GTSNPN, CDR2 SVGIG, per germline (reference sequence). The CDR3 reads CAWSRDFYDEQYF. In DNA, the CDR3 is TGTGCCTGGAGCCGGGACTTCTACGATGAGCAGTACTTC.

V usage is TRBV7-2 and J usage is TRBJ2-1; D gene ambiguous. V was trimmed by 2 bases and J by 3 bases, leaving 11 bases between them. The germline CDR1 and CDR2 sequences are SGHTA and FQGNSA. The CDR3 has 15 residues. The CDR3: CASSLQVSGYNEQFF. The CDR3 DNA reads as TGTGCCAGCAGCTTACAAGTGAGTGGCTACAATGAGCAGTTCTTC.

This clone came up once. J is TRBJ1-2 and V is TRBV7-2; D gene uncertain. The CDR3 extends over 16 amino acids. V lost 5 bases, J lost 4 bases, and 20 bases lay in between. CDR1 and CDR2 (germline): SGHTA, FQGNSA. DNA for the CDR3: TGTGCCAGCAGCCCTACACGGTCCCAGGCCGTCTATGGCTACACCTTC. Amino acid sequence: CASSPTRSQAVYGYTF.

This clone was detected only once. The chain joins TRBV30 to TRBJ2-5, with 13 bases that match TRBD2. This CDR3 has 16 amino acids. V lost 0 bases, J lost 4 bases, and 5 bases stayed unmatched. Germline values: CDR1 GTSNPN, CDR2 SVGIG (reference sequence). The DNA of the CDR3 is TGTGCCTGGAGTGTAGGGACTAGCGGGGTCCGAGAGACCCAGTACTTC. As protein: CAWSVGTSGVRETQYF.

The V and J genes are TRBV19 and TRBJ1-5; tentative D call: TRBD1 (6 bases). CDR3 size: 16 residues. CDR1 is LNHDA, CDR2 SQIVND, per germline (reference sequence). V lost 3 bases and J lost 2, with 14 bases in between. The CDR3 DNA reads TGTGCCAGTAGTATGATGCCACAGGGTGGCAATCAGCCCCAGCATTTT. It is translated as CASSMMPQGGNQPQHF.

The CDR3 reads CASSPQPDTQYF. The CDR3 nucleotides read TGTGCCAGCAGCCCGCAACCAGATACGCAGTATTTT. The J gene is TRBJ2-3, the V gene TRBV14; unclear D gene. Trimming stripped 4 bases from V and 4 bases from J, with 6 bases between. Germline values: CDR1 SGHDN, CDR2 FVKESK. The CDR3 totals 12 residues. Based on the CDR3 plus reference TRBV14 and TRBJ2-3, the full variable domain is EAGVTQFPSHSVIEKGQTVTLRCDPISGHDNLYWYRRVMGKEIKFLLHFVKESKQDESGMPNNRFLAERTGGTYSTLKVQPAELEDSGVYFCASSPQPDTQYFGPGTRLTVL.

The chain combines TRBV5-4 with TRBJ2-3, with 7 nucleotides matching TRBD2. Germline CDR1 SGHNT, CDR2 YYREEE (reference sequence). The CDR3 is made up of 14 amino acids. J was trimmed by 5 bases and V by 4 bases; bases with no gene match: 7. The CDR3 DNA reads as TGTGCCAGCAGCCCTGAGCGGGATGGAGATACGCAGTATTTT. Translation: CASSPERDGDTQYF.

This clone was found once. The chain is built from TRBV2 and TRBJ2-7; D gene ambiguous. Germline CDR1 reads SNHLY; CDR2 reads FYNNEI. The CDR3 loop spans 11 amino acids. V was shortened by 6 bases and J by 6 bases, with 9 bases between the two germline ends. The CDR3: CASRAGPEQYF. In DNA, the CDR3 is TGTGCCAGCAGGGCCGGGCCCGAGCAGTACTTC.

The rearrangement joins TRBV20-1 to TRBJ2-5, with D maybe TRBD2 (5 bases). Judging by the DNA end, TRBJ2-7 fits better; the J call may be wrong. The CDR3 is 11 amino acids. Germline values: CDR1 DFQATT, CDR2 SNEGSKA (reference sequence). The CDR3 sequence: CSAWRRYEQYF. DNA for the CDR3: TGCAGTGCCTGGAGGCGGTACGAGCAGTACTTC.

The rearrangement links TRBV6-1 to TRBJ1-5, with D unclear. Trimming pared 6 bases from V and 4 bases from J, leaving 10 bases between. Per the germline V gene, CDR1 is MNHNS and CDR2 is SASEGT. This CDR3 has 13 amino acids. CDR3 nucleotides: TGTGCCAGCAGGGACGGACTGAATCAGCCCCAGCATTTT. Translation: CASRDGLNQPQHF.

Details on this clone: Other DNA variants within this sample encode the same CDR3. The chain recombines TRBV9 with TRBJ2-1; D is ambiguous. V shed 0 bases and J shed 6 bases, with 7 bases lying between them. The CDR3 is 13 amino acids. CDR1 and CDR2 from the germline V gene are SGDLS and YYNGEE. For the CDR3, the DNA is TGTGCCAGCAGCGTAGGGTGGGGCAATGAGCAGTTCTTC. Translation: CASSVGWGNEQFF.

The CDR3 sequence: CASSVGTDQPQHF. For the CDR3, the DNA is TGCGCCAGCAGCGTGGGAACAGATCAGCCCCAGCATTTT. V gene TRBV5-1 combines with J gene TRBJ1-5; D remains unclear. The CDR3 runs to 13 residues. V lost 4 bases and J 5 bases, leaving 10 bases between the germline ends. Germline V gives CDR1 SGHRS, CDR2 YFSETQ.